The clone carrying this T cell receptor (beta chain) has a handful of counts. The sample originates from a study of blood T cell repertoires in COVID-19. Study-level information: COVID-19 samples from acute and convalescent phases originated in the United States, Italy and Spain. From T cells, B-cell-depleted T cells, or PBMCs came the material, which was cDNA or gDNA.

Libraries were prepared by immunoSEQ multiplex PCR; TCRdb keeps only in-frame clonotypes and omits some of them. The sample includes approximately 100,000 clones, about 89% of them seen just once. The ends lost 4 bases at V and 5 bases at J; junction bases unmatched: 2. The CDR3 spans 12 residues. The germline V gene encodes CDR1 GTSNPN and CDR2 SVGIG (reference sequence). This chain joins TRBV30 and TRBJ2-5; TRBD2 matches at 9 bases. Sequencing used peripheral blood. The sequence came from a woman aged 25 to 39 with acute or convalescent COVID-19. The CDR3 region has the DNA TGTGCCTGGAAGCTAGCGGGGGAGACCCAGTACTTC. Protein: CAWKLAGETQYF.